The 27 T cell receptor beta chains presented below share a single source sample, sequenced in a study of T cell repertoires in cytomegalovirus infection. TCRdb re-analysed the reads in MiXCR, keeping a single row per CDR3 protein. The table records about 140,000 distinct CDR3 sequences, about 6.5% of them present only once. Sequencing input: PBMCs. These receptor sequences come from a human donor in good health (CMV status not recorded). Some clones in this sample may be carry-over from other donors' samples.

The genes are TRBV7-8 and TRBJ2-1; 8 bases fit TRBD2. The CDR3 is 15 amino acids. J gave up 8 bases and V 8 bases, and 14 bases lay outside the gene matches. In germline, CDR1 is SGHVS, CDR2 FQNEAQ. CDR3 amino acids: CASHASGGGGDEQFF. Written as DNA, the CDR3 is TGTGCCAGCCACGCATCGGGGGGGGGGGGGGATGAGCAGTTCTTC.

This clonotype was counted a few times. V gene TRBV10-3 combines with J gene TRBJ1-1; D may be TRBD1 (5 bases). The CDR3 covers 15 residues. CDR1 and CDR2 from the germline V gene are ENHRY and SYGVKD. Trimming removed 4 bases from V and 1 base from J, with 13 bases in between. Here the CDR3 reads CAISARDLGNTEAFF. The CDR3 DNA sequence: TGTGCCATCAGTGCCCGGGACCTAGGGAACACTGAAGCTTTCTTT.

At least ten counts were recorded for this clonotype. J is TRBJ2-1 and V is TRBV24-1, with 8 positions matching TRBD1. Germline V gene lookup returns CDR1 KGHDR and CDR2 SFDVKD. V dropped 3 bases and J dropped 2; count of bases not matched to a gene: 11. CDR3 length: 18 residues. The CDR3 DNA is TGTGCCACCAGTGATCCAACCCTCCGGACAGGGACCTACAATGAGCAGTTCTTC. Protein product: CATSDPTLRTGTYNEQFF.

On this clonotype itself: This may come from a read error, since a much larger clone is one base off. The chain carries TRBV7-2 and TRBJ2-1; tentative D call: TRBD1 (6 bases). CDR1 and CDR2 (germline): SGHTA, FQGNSA. Trimming took off 5 bases at V and 6 bases at J, with 17 bases between the two ends. This CDR3 contains 15 residues. The CDR3 here is CASSPSVGQTNEQFF. The CDR3 coding sequence is TGTGCCAGCAGCCCCTCCGTGGGACAAACCAATGAGCAGTTCTTC.

Ten or more counts support this clonotype. The chain has TRBV7-3 and TRBJ2-5, with D possibly being TRBD1 (6 bases). V was trimmed by 5 bases and J by 5 bases, leaving 12 bases between them. The CDR3 is made up of 13 amino acids. Per germline, CDR1 SGHTA and CDR2 FQGTGA. In DNA form, the CDR3 reads TGTGCCAGCAGCCCTATGACAGGCGAGACCCAGTACTTC. Protein product: CASSPMTGETQYF.

Ten or more counts support this clonotype. The V call is TRBV7-2, the J call TRBJ1-2, with D perhaps TRBD1 (5 bases). Per germline, CDR1 SGHTA and CDR2 FQGNSA. The CDR3 contains 14 residues. Trimming stripped 5 bases from V and 7 bases from J, with 17 bases between. CDR3 protein: CASSGDVSRGGYTF. The CDR3 region has the DNA TGTGCCAGCAGCGGGGACGTCTCGAGGGGTGGCTACACCTTC.

In its sample, this clonotype was seen many times. The chain carries TRBV4-3 and TRBJ1-5; TRBD1 agrees at 7 bases. Germline lookup yields CDR1 LGHNA and CDR2 YSLEER. This CDR3 spans 17 amino acids. V lost 0 bases to trimming and J lost 0 bases; unmatched junction nucleotides: 5. The CDR3 coding sequence is TGCGCCAGCAGCCAAGACGACAGGGTCAATAGCAATCAGCCCCAGCATTTT. Translating it yields CASSQDDRVNSNQPQHF.

The chain is built from TRBV2 and TRBJ2-5; 7 bases map to TRBD1. V shed 7 bases and J 5 bases; nucleotides not matched to a gene: 16. The CDR3 runs 16 residues. Germline CDR1 reads SNHLY; CDR2 reads FYNNEI. The CDR3 nucleotides are TGTGCCAGCACCCCGTTGGTGGCAGGGGGAAAGGAGACCCAGTACTTC. Its protein product is CASTPLVAGGKETQYF.

This clonotype was detected ten times or more. For the CDR3, the DNA is TGTGCCAGCAGCTTAGGGGGGACAGGGAATCAGCCCCAGCATTTT. Its translation is CASSLGGTGNQPQHF. V is TRBV7-9 and J is TRBJ1-5, with 9 bases that match TRBD1. From germline, CDR1 is SEHNR and CDR2 FQNEAQ (reference sequence). The V and J ends lost 1 base and 4 bases, in that order; junction bases with no gene match: 2. This CDR3 region has 15 residues.

This clonotype was detected many times. The chain has TRBV15 and TRBJ2-1; TRBD1 might be the D (6 bases). V gave up 0 bases and J gave up 7 bases, with 13 bases separating them. The germline V gene encodes CDR1 LNHNV and CDR2 YYDKDF (reference sequence). This CDR3 spans 15 amino acids. In nucleotides, the CDR3 is TGTGCCACCAGCAGAGACCAGGGGCGAAGGAATGAGCAGTTCTTC. This codes for CATSRDQGRRNEQFF.

Many counts were recorded for this clonotype. The V and J genes are TRBV7-8 and TRBJ2-1; TRBD2 agrees at 14 bases. The CDR3 runs to 16 residues. CDR1 and CDR2 (germline): SGHVS, FQNEAQ. J was trimmed by 4 bases and V by 1 base; bases with no gene match: 0. The CDR3 spells CASSLGTSGGYNEQFF. The CDR3 coding sequence is TGTGCCAGCAGCTTAGGGACTAGCGGGGGGTACAATGAGCAGTTCTTC.

This clonotype was counted many times. The rearrangement joins TRBV4-1 to TRBJ2-3; 15 positions match TRBD2. Germline-derived CDR1 and CDR2 are MGHRA and YSYEKL. This CDR3 is built from 18 residues. V dropped 4 bases and J dropped 1; count of bases not matched to a gene: 6. The CDR3 DNA sequence: TGCGCCAGCAGCCTCGGGACTAGCGGGGGGCCTCGCACAGATACGCAGTATTTT. It codes for CASSLGTSGGPRTDTQYF.

The sample holds many counts of this clonotype. The chain recombines TRBV7-2 with TRBJ2-7; D uncertain. Germline CDR1 is SGHTA and CDR2 is FQGNSA. The CDR3 contains 15 residues. Trimming shortened V by 0 bases and J by 7 bases, and 16 bases separated the two germline ends. The CDR3 sequence is CASSLAVLSTGEQYF. The DNA of the CDR3 is TGTGCCAGCAGCTTAGCAGTCTTATCTACGGGTGAGCAGTACTTC.

This clonotype was counted at least ten times. The V call is TRBV7-2, the J call TRBJ1-6; unclear D gene. Trimming pared 3 bases from V and 1 base from J, leaving 4 bases between. Germline lookup yields CDR1 SGHTA and CDR2 FQGNSA. The CDR3 contains 14 residues. The CDR3 spells CASSFVSYNSPLHF. The CDR3 DNA reads as TGTGCCAGCAGCTTTGTATCCTATAATTCACCCCTCCACTTT.

This clonotype was found a few times. The chain links TRBV7-8 to TRBJ2-7; 7 bases match TRBD1. CDR3 length equals 16 residues. After removal of 5 bases from V and 6 bases from J, the junction contained 16 bases not matched to a gene. CDR1 is SGHVS, CDR2 FQNEAQ, per germline. CDR3 residues: CASSPHDRVESSEQYF. CDR3 bases: TGTGCCAGCAGCCCACACGACAGGGTCGAGTCTAGCGAGCAGTACTTC.

The table lists this clonotype with many counts. The chain links TRBV7-3 to TRBJ2-1, with unresolved D. V was cut by 5 bases and J by 10 bases, with 15 bases left in between. This CDR3 has 13 residues. The germline gives CDR1 SGHTA, CDR2 FQGTGA. The CDR3 loop is CASSPDSKREQFF. The CDR3 region has the DNA TGTGCCAGCAGCCCAGACTCGAAACGGGAGCAGTTCTTC.

The CDR3 DNA reads as TGTGCCAGCAGGGCTCGTATGGGGAATTCACCCCTCCACTTT. Residues: CASRARMGNSPLHF. The chain has TRBV14 and TRBJ1-6; D gene unclear. This CDR3 has 14 amino acids. Trimming took off 6 bases at V and 7 bases at J, with 13 bases between the two ends. Germline V gene lookup returns CDR1 SGHDN and CDR2 FVKESK.

This clonotype turned up a few times. V and J are TRBV28 and TRBJ2-5; D may be TRBD2 (6 bases). The CDR3 spans 16 residues. Looked up from germline, CDR1 is MDHEN and CDR2 is SYDVKM. Trimming stripped 5 bases from V and 2 bases from J, with 18 bases between. The CDR3 DNA sequence: TGTGCCAGCAGTACCCCCGCTAGCGCGATACAAGAGACCCAGTACTTC. Translating it yields CASSTPASAIQETQYF.

Many counts were recorded for this clonotype. The J gene is TRBJ2-5, the V gene TRBV7-2; no firm D call. V lost 5 bases and J 2 bases, leaving 3 bases between the germline ends. The CDR3 runs to 11 residues. Germline V gene data show CDR1 as SGHTA and CDR2 as FQGNSA. The CDR3: CASSQQETQYF. The DNA for the CDR3 is TGTGCCAGCAGCCAGCAAGAGACCCAGTACTTC.

This clonotype was detected only a few times. V gene TRBV4-3 combines with J gene TRBJ1-2; no firm D call. V dropped 8 bases and J dropped 3 bases, with 16 bases sitting between them. This CDR3 has 14 amino acids. From germline, CDR1 is LGHNA and CDR2 YSLEER. CDR3 in DNA: TGCGCCAGCTCCTCCTCCACGGCAGACTATGGCTACACCTTC. Its translation is CASSSSTADYGYTF.

This clonotype has a count of ten or more. The CDR3 sequence: CASSLTGDGGFEAFF. Written as DNA, the CDR3 is TGTGCCAGCAGCTTAACAGGGGACGGTGGATTTGAAGCTTTCTTT. The chain has TRBV7-3 and TRBJ1-1; D might be TRBD1 (5 bases). V dropped 0 bases and J dropped 7 bases, with 15 bases sitting between them. Looked up from germline, CDR1 is SGHTA and CDR2 is FQGTGA. This CDR3 comprises 15 residues.

This clonotype was recorded at least ten times. CDR3 coding DNA: TGTGCCACCAGCACCCCGGGACAGGGAGTTTATGGCTACACCTTC. Its protein is CATSTPGQGVYGYTF. V and J are TRBV15 and TRBJ1-2; 9 nucleotides align to TRBD1. The J segment lost 5 bases and the V segment lost 4 bases, leaving 8 bases of the junction unmatched. This CDR3 is built from 15 residues. The germline CDR1 and CDR2 sequences are LNHNV and YYDKDF (reference sequence).

This clonotype has a count of ten or more. The V and J genes are TRBV20-1 and TRBJ2-3, with 9 bases lining up with TRBD2. V lost 3 bases and J lost 3; bases outside the gene matches: 7. This CDR3 comprises 15 residues. Per germline, CDR1 DFQATT and CDR2 SNEGSKA (reference sequence). The CDR3 sequence is CSASELAGRTDTQYF. CDR3 DNA sequence: TGCAGTGCTAGTGAGCTAGCGGGGCGGACAGATACGCAGTATTTT.

In its sample, this clonotype was seen many times. The chain couples TRBV7-9 to TRBJ1-3; weak D call: TRBD1 (5 bases). CDR1 and CDR2 from the germline V gene are SEHNR and FQNEAQ (reference sequence). This CDR3 has 16 amino acids. V was pared by 6 bases and J by 2 bases, with 17 bases between. The CDR3 reads CASRSERSGPGNTIYF. The CDR3 bases are TGTGCCAGCAGGTCCGAAAGGTCAGGGCCTGGAAACACCATATATTTT.

The sample holds a few counts of this clonotype. The CDR3 loop reads CASSSTAGGLGAFF. In DNA, the CDR3 is TGCGCCAGCAGCTCTACCGCGGGGGGGCTGGGAGCTTTCTTT. The chain employs TRBV5-1 and TRBJ1-1; the D gene is possibly TRBD1 (6 bases). Germline V CDR1 and CDR2: SGHRS, YFSETQ. The CDR3 length is 14 residues. V dropped 3 bases and J dropped 10 bases, with 19 bases sitting between them.

This clonotype was seen ten or more times. The chain links TRBV19 to TRBJ2-3; a weak D match, TRBD2 (6 bases). Trimming took off 5 bases at V and 4 bases at J, with 13 bases between the two ends. The CDR3 extends over 14 amino acids. The germline gives CDR1 LNHDA, CDR2 SQIVND (reference sequence). The CDR3 loop is CASSALRGSDTQYF. CDR3 DNA sequence: TGTGCCAGTAGTGCCTTGCGGGGATCAGATACGCAGTATTTT.

This clonotype was recorded at least ten times. A junction end diverges from the germline sequence, so it may reflect a read error. The chain combines TRBV20-1 with TRBJ1-5, with 10 positions matching TRBD1. Germline V gene data show CDR1 as DFQATT and CDR2 as SNEGSKA (reference sequence). The CDR3 length is 14 residues. For the CDR3, the DNA is TGCAGTGCCAGAGGGACAGGGGCATATCAGCCCCAGCATTTT. It translates to CSARGTGAYQPQHF.